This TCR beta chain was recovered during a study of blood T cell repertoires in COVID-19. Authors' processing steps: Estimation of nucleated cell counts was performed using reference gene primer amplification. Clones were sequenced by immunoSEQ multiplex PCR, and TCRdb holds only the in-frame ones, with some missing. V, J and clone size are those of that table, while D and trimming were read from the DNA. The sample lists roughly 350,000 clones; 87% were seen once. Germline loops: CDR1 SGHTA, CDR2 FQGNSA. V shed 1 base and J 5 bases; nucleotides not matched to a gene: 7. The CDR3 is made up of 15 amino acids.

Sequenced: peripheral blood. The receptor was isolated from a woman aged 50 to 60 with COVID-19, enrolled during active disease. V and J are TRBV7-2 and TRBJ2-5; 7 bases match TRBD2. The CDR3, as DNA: TGTGCCAGCAGCTTAGGTGGGGGGAGGGTGGAGACCCAGTACTTC. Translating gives CASSLGGGRVETQYF.